These T cell receptor beta chains were read from a single sample in a study of shared clonotypes between healthy human individuals. TCRdb keeps only in-frame clones here, not all; method: immunoSEQ multiplex PCR. The sample has about 870,000 clones; nearly 95% are singletons. The sample consisted of naive CD8+ T cells sorted from blood. These receptors came from a man aged 30 to 39 in good health. The CDR3 runs from the conserved cysteine through the conserved F or W. The D gene is left open where the match is weak. The listing skips clone size in some rows; elsewhere it reads once, few, many or a size class.

clone size | D gene | J gene | V gene | CDR3 protein | CDR3 DNA
. | . | TRBJ2-7 | TRBV27 | CASSSSNNGYEQYF | TGTGCCAGCAGTTCGAGCAACAACGGCTACGAGCAGTACTTC
. | . | TRBJ2-7 | TRBV7-9 | CASSLEASLEQYF | TGTGCCAGCAGCTTAGAGGCCTCTCTTGAGCAGTACTTC
. | . | TRBJ2-6 | TRBV19 | CASTISGANVLTF | TGTGCCAGTACCATATCTGGGGCCAACGTCCTGACTTTC
. | . | TRBJ2-7 | TRBV28 | CASSPLHYEQYF | TGTGCCAGCAGTCCACTTCATTACGAGCAGTACTTC
. | . | TRBJ1-5 | TRBV7-9 | CASSLVAGDQPQHF | TGTGCCAGCAGCTTAGTAGCCGGTGATCAGCCCCAGCATTTT
. | . | TRBJ2-3 | TRBV19 | CASSIYEDTDTQYF | TGTGCCAGTAGTATTTATGAGGACACAGATACGCAGTATTTT
. | . | TRBJ2-1 | TRBV2 | CASKRESYNEQFF | TGTGCCAGCAAACGGGAATCCTACAATGAGCAGTTCTTC
. | TRBD1 | TRBJ1-1 | TRBV7-9 | CASGRTGEAFF | TGTGCCAGCGGTCGGACAGGGGAAGCTTTCTTT
. | . | TRBJ2-2 | TRBV2 | CASREGHSNTGELFF | TGTGCCAGCAGGGAGGGACACTCGAACACCGGGGAGCTGTTTTTT
few | . | TRBJ2-7 | TRBV21-1 | CASSKHGTRFNEQYF | TGTGCCAGCAGCAAACATGGGACTAGATTTAACGAGCAGTACTTC
once | TRBD2 | TRBJ2-7 | TRBV18 | CASSPSTGGSLSYEQYF | TGTGCCAGCTCACCATCGACCGGCGGGAGTTTGTCCTACGAGCAGTACTTC
. | . | TRBJ2-1 | TRBV7-9 | CASRDDKEPYNEQFF | TGTGCCAGCAGAGACGACAAGGAGCCCTACAATGAGCAGTTCTTC
. | . | TRBJ1-2 | TRBV14 | CASSEDLGGRTYGYTF | TGTGCCAGCAGCGAAGACCTTGGGGGCCGTACCTATGGCTACACCTTC